This T cell receptor (beta chain) was sequenced during a study of T-cell reconstitution after alpha-beta-depleted transplantation in children. Study-wide results and limits: Reportedly, roughly two months post-transplant, alpha-beta T cells arose from several hundred expanded graft clones. Surviving recipient T cells and intrathymic progenitors accounted for some patients' high TCRbeta diversity at day 60.

About this clonotype: Its antigen remains unknown.

Library preparation (for TCRbeta) was performed with unique molecular identifiers. TCRdb used MiXCR to reprocess the PCR reads, holding one entry per CDR3 protein. The sample lists around 490,000 distinct CDR3 sequences, roughly 11% seen once, with about 15% in the top ten. Trimming cost V 5 bases and J 6 bases; bases outside gene matches: 14. The CDR3 contains 17 residues. Looked up from germline, CDR1 is MNHEY and CDR2 is SVGEGT. The starting material was PBMCs, mostly from graft donor cells, obtained 180 days after TCRalphabeta/CD19-depleted stem cell transplant. The TCR originated in a female patient between 2 and 15 years old who had a stem cell transplant for aplastic anemia, so the T cells may come from the graft donor. This chain joins TRBV6-2 or TRBV6-3 and TRBJ2-1; 9 bases are a match to TRBD2. CDR3 sequence (DNA): TGTGCCAGCAGTCATCCGGGACTAGCTGGGAAATTCAATGAGCAGTTCTTC. It specifies CASSHPGLAGKFNEQFF.